The present T cell receptor (beta chain) was sequenced within a study of cytomegalovirus exposure and HLA in healthy donors. Study-level background: Among the approximately 410 genotyped donors, about 81% were placed in the Caucasian-associated ancestry cluster.

As concerns this clone: The antigen is unknown.

Trimming took 3 bases from V and 4 from J; bases not matched to a gene: 4. Germline CDR1 and CDR2: SGHTA and FQGNSA. The CDR3 consists of 14 residues. Whole-study findings and limits: The study flagged about 160 TCR beta chains as cytomegalovirus-associated. As confirmed in vitro, three CMV-associated chains were specific for CMV antigens.

Amplification used 60 Vbeta primers and 13 Jbeta primers. Assay used: immunoSEQ multiplex PCR; TCRdb lists only in-frame clones, some missing. This listing includes around 130,000 clones. Sequenced material: PBMCs. J is TRBJ2-5 and V is TRBV7-2; TRBD1 agrees at 8 bases. The clonotype was recovered from a woman in her forties in good health and CMV-seronegative. This CDR3 reads CASSFSTGGETQYF. The DNA of the CDR3 is TGTGCCAGCAGCTTTAGTACAGGGGGAGAGACCCAGTACTTC. Using reference TRBV7-2 and TRBJ2-5 for the parts outside the CDR3, the full variable domain is GAGVSQSPSNKVTEKGKDVELRCDPISGHTALYWYRQSLGQGLEFLIYFQGNSAPDKSGLPSDRFSAERTGGSVSTLTIQRTQQEDSAVYLCASSFSTGGETQYFGPGTRLLVL.